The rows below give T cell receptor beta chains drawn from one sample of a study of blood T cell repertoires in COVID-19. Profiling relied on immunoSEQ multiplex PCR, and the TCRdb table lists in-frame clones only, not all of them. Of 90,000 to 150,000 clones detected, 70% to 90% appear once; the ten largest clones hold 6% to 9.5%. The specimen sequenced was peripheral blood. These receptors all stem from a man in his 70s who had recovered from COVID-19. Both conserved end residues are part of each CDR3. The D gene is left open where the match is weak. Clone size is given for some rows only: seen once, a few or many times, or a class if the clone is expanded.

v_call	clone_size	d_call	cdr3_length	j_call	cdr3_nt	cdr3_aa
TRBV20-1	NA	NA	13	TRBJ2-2	TGCAGTGCTAGTAGCGCTGCCACCGGGGAGCTGTTTTTT	CSASSAATGELFF
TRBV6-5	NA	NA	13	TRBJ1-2	TGTGCCACCGTGCCCTTTCAGAACTATGGCTACACCTTC	CATVPFQNYGYTF
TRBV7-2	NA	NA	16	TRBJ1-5	TGTGCCAGCAGCTTAAGTATTATCCGGAGGAATCAGCCCCAGCATTTT	CASSLSIIRRNQPQHF
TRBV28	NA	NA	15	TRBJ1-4	TGTGCCAGCAGTTATCAGGGCGCGGGGGGCGAAAAACTGTTTTTT	CASSYQGAGGEKLFF
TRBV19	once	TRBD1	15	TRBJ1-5	TGTGCCAGTGCAAGGACAGGGGGTAGCAATCAGCCCCAGCATTTT	CASARTGGSNQPQHF
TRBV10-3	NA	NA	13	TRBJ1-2	TGTGCCATCCTACGCGCCCCCCCGGATGGCTACACCTTC	CAILRAPPDGYTF
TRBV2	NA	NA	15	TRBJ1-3	TGTGCCAGCAGTGGGAGCCTTATCTCTGGAAACACCATATATTTT	CASSGSLISGNTIYF
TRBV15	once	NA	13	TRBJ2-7	TGTGCCACCAGCAGGAATAGCGGATACGAGCAGTACTTC	CATSRNSGYEQYF
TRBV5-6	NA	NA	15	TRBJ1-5	TGTGCCAGCAGCTTGGGTGACAGGTACAATCAGCCCCAGCATTTT	CASSLGDRYNQPQHF
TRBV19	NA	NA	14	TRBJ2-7	TGTGCCAGTAGTATACGGACTCCTTCCTACGAGCAGTACTTC	CASSIRTPSYEQYF
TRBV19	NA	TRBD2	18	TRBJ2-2	TGTGCCAGTAGTATACTTTTTACTAGCGGGTGGAACACCGGGGAGCTGTTTTTT	CASSILFTSGWNTGELFF
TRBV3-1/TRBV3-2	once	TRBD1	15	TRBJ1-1	TGTGCCAGCAGCCCTACAGGGGGTTGGGGCACTGAAGCTTTCTTT	CASSPTGGWGTEAFF
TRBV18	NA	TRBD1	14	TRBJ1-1	TGTGCCACCCGACAGGGACAGGGAGGTACTGAAGCTTTCTTT	CATRQGQGGTEAFF
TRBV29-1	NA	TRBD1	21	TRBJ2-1	TGCAGCGTGTTATACTCGGAGGGACAGGGGGTCTCAAAACTGGCCTACAATGAGCAGTTCTTC	CSVLYSEGQGVSKLAYNEQFF
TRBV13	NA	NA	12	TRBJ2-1	TGTGCCAGCAGCTTGGCGGGCGGTGAGCAGTTCTTC	CASSLAGGEQFF
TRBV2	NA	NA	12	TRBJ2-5	TGTGCCAGCACCGAACGGGGAAAAACCCAGTACTTC	CASTERGKTQYF
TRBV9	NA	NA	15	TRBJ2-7	TGTGCCAGCAGCCCAGAGGCCCTAGCGAACTACGAGCAGTACTTC	CASSPEALANYEQYF
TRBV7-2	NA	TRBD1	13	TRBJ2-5	TGTGCCAGCAGCCCGACAGGGCGAGAGACCCAGTACTTC	CASSPTGRETQYF
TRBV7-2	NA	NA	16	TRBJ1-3	TGTGCCAGCAGCTTAGACTCGACAGGATCCGGAAACACCATATATTTT	CASSLDSTGSGNTIYF